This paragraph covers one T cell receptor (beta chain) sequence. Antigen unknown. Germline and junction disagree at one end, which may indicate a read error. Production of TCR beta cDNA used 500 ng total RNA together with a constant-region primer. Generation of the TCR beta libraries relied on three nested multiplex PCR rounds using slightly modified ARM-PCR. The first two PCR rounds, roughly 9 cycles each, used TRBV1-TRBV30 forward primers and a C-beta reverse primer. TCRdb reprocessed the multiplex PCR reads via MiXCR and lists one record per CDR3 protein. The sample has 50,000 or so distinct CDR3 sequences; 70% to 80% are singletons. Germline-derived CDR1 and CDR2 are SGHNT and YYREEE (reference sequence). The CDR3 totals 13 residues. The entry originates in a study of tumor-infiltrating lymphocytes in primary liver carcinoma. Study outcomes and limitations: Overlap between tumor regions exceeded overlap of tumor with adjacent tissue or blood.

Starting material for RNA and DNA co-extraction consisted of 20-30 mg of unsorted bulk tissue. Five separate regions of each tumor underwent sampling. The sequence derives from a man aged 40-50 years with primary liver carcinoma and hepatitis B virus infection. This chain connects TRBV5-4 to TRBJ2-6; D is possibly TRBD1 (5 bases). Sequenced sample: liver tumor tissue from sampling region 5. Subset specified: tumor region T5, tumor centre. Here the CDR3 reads CASSSYGASVLSF. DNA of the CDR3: TGTGCCAGCAGTAGCTATGGGGCCAGCGTCCTGAGTTTC.